One sample yielded the 10 T cell receptor beta chains listed below, sequenced in a study of blood T cell repertoires in COVID-19. Here immunoSEQ multiplex PCR was the method, and the copy in TCRdb shows in-frame clones only, minus some. The repertoire includes roughly 62,000 clones, roughly 87% of them detected once, and about 9.5% sits in the top ten. Sequenced material: peripheral blood. These receptors originate from a human donor with acute or convalescent COVID-19. The donor label of this sample is uncertain.

V is TRBV7-9 and J is TRBJ1-6, with D unresolved. CDR1 is SEHNR, CDR2 FQNEAQ, per germline (reference sequence). The length of the CDR3 is 16 residues. The V end lost 1 base, the J end lost 3 bases, and 10 bases lay between the germline ends. CDR3 coding DNA: TGTGCCAGCAGCTTAGACGGGAACGGCTATAATTCACCCCTCCACTTT. Residues: CASSLDGNGYNSPLHF.

The gene calls are TRBV5-1 and TRBJ1-3, with D perhaps TRBD1 (5 bases). CDR1 and CDR2 (germline): SGHRS, YFSETQ. V shed 6 bases and J shed 0 bases, with 13 bases lying between them. The CDR3 extends over 15 amino acids. The CDR3 reads CASTRTPFSGNTIYF. CDR3 DNA sequence: TGCGCCAGCACCAGGACACCGTTCTCTGGAAACACCATATATTTT.

The V call is TRBV19, the J call TRBJ1-1; weak D call: TRBD1 (6 bases). CDR3 length equals 15 residues. Germline assignment: CDR1 LNHDA and CDR2 SQIVND (reference sequence). V shed 6 bases and J shed 0 bases, with 14 bases lying between them. The CDR3: CASRTGQLMNTEAFF. In DNA form, the CDR3 reads TGTGCCAGTAGGACAGGACAGCTAATGAACACTGAAGCTTTCTTT. The whole variable domain, filled in from reference TRBV19 and TRBJ1-1, reads DGGITQSPKYLFRKEGQNVTLSCEQNLNHDAMYWYRQDPGQGLRLIYYSQIVNDFQKGDIAEGYSVSREKKESFPLTVTSAQKNPTAFYLCASRTGQLMNTEAFFGQGTRLTVV.

This clone appeared a single time. The rearrangement uses TRBV9 and TRBJ2-5; 9 nucleotides match TRBD2. J was trimmed by 2 bases and V by 5 bases; bases with no gene match: 7. Germline-derived CDR1 and CDR2 are SGDLS and YYNGEE. The length of the CDR3 is 15 residues. CDR3 region: CASSSGLARQETQYF. Here the CDR3 DNA reads TGTGCCAGCAGTTCCGGACTAGCGAGACAAGAGACCCAGTACTTC.

The chain employs TRBV28 and TRBJ1-5; D ambiguous. In germline, CDR1 is MDHEN, CDR2 SYDVKM. The CDR3 length is 14 residues. V dropped 3 bases and J dropped 7 bases, with 13 bases sitting between them. CDR3 residues: CASSFSEGQQPQHF. The CDR3 nucleotides are TGTGCCAGCAGTTTTAGTGAGGGTCAACAGCCCCAGCATTTT.

The chain uses TRBV7-9 and TRBJ2-1; TRBD2 matches at 8 bases. V was clipped by 5 bases and J by 7 bases; unmatched bases: 7. Per the germline V gene, CDR1 is SEHNR and CDR2 is FQNEAQ (reference sequence). The CDR3 has 14 residues. The CDR3 here is CASSPRASGNEQFF. CDR3 bases: TGTGCCAGCAGCCCTCGGGCTAGCGGGAATGAGCAGTTCTTC.

The chain joins TRBV11-2 to TRBJ2-5, with 8 bases fitting TRBD2. The CDR3 totals 16 residues. Germline lookup yields CDR1 SGHAT and CDR2 FQNNGV. J was trimmed by 7 bases and V by 6 bases; bases with no gene match: 16. In DNA form, the CDR3 reads TGTGCCAGCAGTCGCCCTAGCGGGTGGACCGGGGGGACCCAGTACTTC. It specifies CASSRPSGWTGGTQYF.

This chain links TRBV7-2 with TRBJ1-5; D possibly corresponds to TRBD1 (6 bases). The CDR3 extends over 16 amino acids. From germline, CDR1 is SGHTA and CDR2 FQGNSA. With 1 base removed from V and 2 bases from J, the gap between germline ends came to 12 bases. Here the CDR3 reads CASSLVGGAGNQPQHF. CDR3 nucleotide sequence: TGTGCCAGCAGCTTAGTGGGGGGGGCGGGCAATCAGCCCCAGCATTTT. The variable domain in full, with the rest retrieved from reference TRBV7-2 and TRBJ1-5, is GAGVSQSPSNKVTEKGKDVELRCDPISGHTALYWYRQSLGQGLEFLIYFQGNSAPDKSGLPSDRFSAERTGGSVSTLTIQRTQQEDSAVYLCASSLVGGAGNQPQHFGDGTRLSIL.

The genes are TRBV19 and TRBJ2-5; 10 bases match TRBD1. V lost 1 base and J lost 3; bases outside the gene matches: 2. Germline values: CDR1 LNHDA, CDR2 SQIVND (reference sequence). The CDR3 is 15 residues long. The CDR3 region is CASSIAGTGEETQYF. CDR3 nucleotides: TGTGCCAGTAGTATAGCCGGGACAGGGGAAGAGACCCAGTACTTC.

V usage is TRBV7-2 and J usage is TRBJ2-7; 10 bases agree with TRBD2. With V trimmed by 5 bases and J by 6 bases, 7 bases remained unmatched. Germline CDR1 and CDR2: SGHTA and FQGNSA. The CDR3 is made up of 14 amino acids. Here the CDR3 reads CASSGSGGIGEQYF. In DNA, the CDR3 is TGTGCCAGCAGCGGTAGCGGGGGGATCGGCGAGCAGTACTTC.